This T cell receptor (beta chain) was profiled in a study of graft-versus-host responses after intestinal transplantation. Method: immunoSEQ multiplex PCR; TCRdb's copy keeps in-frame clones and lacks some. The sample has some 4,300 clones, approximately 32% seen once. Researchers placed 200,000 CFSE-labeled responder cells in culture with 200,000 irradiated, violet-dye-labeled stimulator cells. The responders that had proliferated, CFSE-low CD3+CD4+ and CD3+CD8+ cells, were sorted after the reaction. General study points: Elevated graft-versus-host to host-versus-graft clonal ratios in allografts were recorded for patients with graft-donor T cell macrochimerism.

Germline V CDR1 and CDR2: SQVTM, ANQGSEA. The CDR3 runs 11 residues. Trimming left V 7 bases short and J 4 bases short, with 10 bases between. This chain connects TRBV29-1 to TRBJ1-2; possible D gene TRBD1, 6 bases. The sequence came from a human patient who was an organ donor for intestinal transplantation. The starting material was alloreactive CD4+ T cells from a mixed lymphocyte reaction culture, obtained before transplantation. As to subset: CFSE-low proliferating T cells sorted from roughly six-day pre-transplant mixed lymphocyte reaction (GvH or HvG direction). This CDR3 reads CSALGGYGYTF. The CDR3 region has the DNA TGCAGCGCCTTAGGGGGCTATGGCTACACCTTC.